The 3 T cell receptor beta chains given below trace back to one sample, sequenced in a study of T cells in Graves' hyperthyroidism and ophthalmopathy. RNA transcripts provided the source from which TCR beta CDR3 regions were amplified. The study used the HTBI primer set for a first-round RT-PCR of the TCR CDR3. Via MiXCR, TCRdb re-called the multiplex PCR reads, giving one row per CDR3 protein. The table lists over 550,000 distinct CDR3 sequences, over 15% of them singletons, with about 18% in the top ten. Material for sequencing was blood. The receptors shown here come from a woman under 30 with Graves' hyperthyroidism.

This clonotype was observed many times. The chain joins TRBV28 to TRBJ2-1, with 10 positions matching TRBD2. Germline V lookup: CDR1 MDHEN, CDR2 SYDVKM. The CDR3 is made up of 19 amino acids. The ends lost 6 bases at V and 4 bases at J; junction bases unmatched: 18. CDR3 sequence reads: CASRRFLKREGFLYNEQFF. The CDR3 DNA sequence: TGTGCCAGCAGGCGATTCCTAAAGCGGGAGGGCTTCCTATACAATGAGCAGTTCTTC.

This rearrangement joins TRBV24-1 to TRBJ1-2; D call uncertain. Germline CDR1 and CDR2: KGHDR and SFDVKD. Trimming stripped 3 bases from V and 6 bases from J, with 4 bases between. The CDR3 spans 11 residues. CDR3 DNA: TGTGCCACCAGTGATACTGATGGCTACACCTTC. Protein sequence: CATSDTDGYTF.

This clonotype was seen ten or more times. The V and J genes are TRBV20-1 and TRBJ2-1, with TRBD2 matching over 14 bases. The CDR3 loop spans 16 amino acids. Germline assignment: CDR1 DFQATT and CDR2 SNEGSKA (reference sequence). After removal of 1 base from V and 5 bases from J, the junction contained 4 bases not matched to a gene. The chain's CDR3 is CSARVGLAGVHNEQFF. The CDR3 region has the DNA TGCAGTGCTAGAGTGGGACTAGCGGGAGTTCACAATGAGCAGTTCTTC.